These 20 T cell receptor beta chains came from one sample sequenced in a study of identical twins listed by TCRdb under 2016. To prepare the library, 5' RACE was applied. Sequencer: Illumina HiSeq 2000. Using fastp at Q25 and MiXCR, TCRdb reprocessed the public reads and kept productive beta chains. CDR3 protein sequences are deduplicated, and each keeps its most common genes and DNA. The sample has more than 1.5 million distinct CDR3 sequences on record, under 35% of them singletons. The ten largest clones take up approximately 0.29% of the sample. The material sequenced was cord blood. Receptors were obtained from a newborn girl in good health.

This chain joins TRBV3-1 and TRBJ1-1; D may be TRBD1 (5 bases). Germline V gene lookup returns CDR1 LGHDT and CDR2 YNNKEL (reference sequence). Trimming cost V 2 bases and J 6 bases, with 16 bases left between them. This CDR3 comprises 15 residues. This CDR3 is CASSQLPGQEAEAFF. CDR3 coding DNA: TGTGCCAGCAGCCAATTGCCAGGGCAAGAGGCTGAAGCTTTCTTT.

On this clonotype: Given a much more abundant clone one base away, this may be a read error. This rearrangement joins TRBV4-2 to TRBJ2-3, with D unclear. Germline V gene data show CDR1 as LGHNA and CDR2 as YNFKEQ. This CDR3 contains 13 residues. CDR3 in DNA: TGTGCCAGCGGCCAAGATGCCGAAAATACGCAGTATTTT. Encoded protein: CASGQDAENTQYF.

This chain connects TRBV29-1 to TRBJ1-1; 9 positions agree with TRBD1. Looked up from germline, CDR1 is SQVTM and CDR2 is ANQGSEA. Trimming cost V 7 bases and J 2 bases; bases outside gene matches: 5. The CDR3 covers 13 residues. This chain's CDR3 is CSAGQGHNTEAFF. CDR3 coding DNA: TGCAGCGCCGGACAGGGGCACAACACTGAAGCTTTCTTT. Drawing the rest from reference TRBV29-1 and TRBJ1-1, the complete variable domain is SAVISQKPSRDICQRGTSLTIQCQVDSQVTMMFWYRQQPGQSLTLIATANQGSEATYESGFVIDKFPISRPNLTFSTLTVSNMSPEDSSIYLCSAGQGHNTEAFFGQGTRLTVV.

This clonotype was detected only a few times. V gene TRBV27 combines with J gene TRBJ2-1; 11 bases match TRBD2. The ends lost 5 bases at V and 11 bases at J; junction bases unmatched: 5. Germline CDR1 reads MNHEY; CDR2 reads SMNVEV (reference sequence). The CDR3 runs to 13 residues. CDR3 sequence: CASSPLAGGQQFF. In DNA form, the CDR3 reads TGTGCCAGCAGTCCCCTAGCGGGGGGCCAGCAGTTCTTC.

The table lists this clonotype with a few counts. V usage is TRBV11-2 and J usage is TRBJ2-4; TRBD2 aligns across 7 bases. CDR1 is SGHAT and CDR2 is FQNNGV in the germline V gene. The CDR3 runs to 16 residues. Losses at the gene ends were 5 bases for V and 7 bases for J; bases not matched to a gene: 14. In DNA, the CDR3 is TGTGCCAGCAGCCCTTACCGCTTTCTAGCGGAGAACATTCAGTACTTC. The encoded protein is CASSPYRFLAENIQYF.

This chain joins TRBV4-2 and TRBJ2-1, with 12 bases aligning to TRBD2. The CDR3 spans 14 residues. The J segment lost 8 bases and the V segment lost 4 bases, leaving 3 bases of the junction unmatched. Germline assignment: CDR1 LGHNA and CDR2 YNFKEQ. CDR3 residues: CASSRTSGKDEQFF. CDR3 DNA sequence: TGTGCCAGCAGCCGGACTAGCGGGAAGGATGAGCAGTTCTTC.

J is TRBJ1-2 and V is TRBV30; D may be TRBD1 (6 bases). The ends were cut back, 5 bases at V and 6 bases at J, with 10 bases in the middle. CDR3 length: 11 residues. CDR1 and CDR2 (germline): GTSNPN, SVGIG (reference sequence). The CDR3 DNA reads as TGTGCCTGGGGACGGGGGCATGGCTACACCTTC. Translating gives CAWGRGHGYTF. Variable domain in full (rest from reference TRBV30 and TRBJ1-2): SQTIHQWPATLVQPVGSPLSLECTVEGTSNPNLYWYRQAAGRGLQLLFYSVGIGQISSEVPQNLSASRPQDRQFILSSKKLLLSDSGFYLCAWGRGHGYTFGSGTRLTVV.

CDR3 in DNA: TGCAGTGCTAGGGTCCTAGCGGGCCTACCAAATGAGCAGTTCTTC. It is translated as CSARVLAGLPNEQFF. This rearrangement joins TRBV20-1 to TRBJ2-1; 8 bases align to TRBD2. Germline assignment: CDR1 DFQATT and CDR2 SNEGSKA (reference sequence). CDR3 length: 15 residues. The V gene end was trimmed by 3 bases and the J gene end by 7 bases; junction bases not matched to a gene: 11.

V gene TRBV24-1 combines with J gene TRBJ2-3; perhaps D is TRBD1 or TRBD2 (6 bases each). Trimming took off 9 bases at V and 5 bases at J, with 14 bases between the two ends. The CDR3 spans 13 residues. In germline, CDR1 is KGHDR, CDR2 SFDVKD. CDR3: CATPAEGEDTQYF. CDR3 DNA: TGTGCCACCCCAGCGGAGGGGGAAGATACGCAGTATTTT.

This clonotype was picked up a small number of times. The rearrangement links TRBV27 to TRBJ2-3; D unresolved. Trimming removed 7 bases at V and 2 bases at J, with 13 bases between. Germline lookup yields CDR1 MNHEY and CDR2 SMNVEV (reference sequence). The CDR3 covers 14 residues. The DNA of the CDR3 is TGTGCCAGCAAGGGTACAAGGATCACAGATACGCAGTATTTT. Protein product: CASKGTRITDTQYF.

V usage is TRBV10-3 and J usage is TRBJ2-4; D may match TRBD1 or TRBD2 (5 bases each). The CDR3 sequence is 12 residues long. Trimming left V 0 bases short and J 13 bases short, with 10 bases between. In germline, CDR1 is ENHRY, CDR2 SYGVKD. As DNA, the CDR3 is TGTGCCATCAGTGAGTCAGTGGGGGAGCAGTACTTC. The encoded protein is CAISESVGEQYF.

The chain links TRBV7-9 to TRBJ2-1; 7 positions match TRBD1. Germline V lookup: CDR1 SEHNR, CDR2 FQNEAQ (reference sequence). Trimming cost V 5 bases and J 6 bases; bases outside gene matches: 7. The length of the CDR3 is 14 residues. CDR3 in amino acids: CASSPSRDSNEQFF. Here the CDR3 DNA reads TGTGCCAGCAGCCCTTCCCGGGACAGCAATGAGCAGTTCTTC.

This clonotype was counted between two and nine times. V usage is TRBV7-9 and J usage is TRBJ2-7, with 9 bases fitting TRBD1. The ends lost 4 bases at V and 7 bases at J; junction bases unmatched: 8. The CDR3 consists of 14 residues. Germline lookup yields CDR1 SEHNR and CDR2 FQNEAQ (reference sequence). CDR3 bases: TGTGCCAGCAGCTCAATACAGGGGGCTCGGGAGCAGTACTTC. Its protein product is CASSSIQGAREQYF.

The chain joins TRBV27 to TRBJ2-7; the D is unclear. Trimming shortened V by 5 bases and J by 3 bases, and 17 bases separated the two germline ends. CDR3 size: 15 residues. Germline V lookup: CDR1 MNHEY, CDR2 SMNVEV (reference sequence). The CDR3 loop reads CASSPRESLLYEQYF. CDR3 bases: TGTGCCAGCAGTCCCCGTGAGTCGCTACTCTACGAGCAGTACTTC.

On this clonotype: A read error may account for a junction end that differs from germline. The J gene is TRBJ1-6, the V gene TRBV6-1; no reliable D call. The CDR3 extends over 15 amino acids. From germline, CDR1 is MNHNS and CDR2 SASEGT. In DNA form, the CDR3 reads TGTGCCAGCAGTGTGGGCAGCTCCTATAATTCACCCCCCCACTTT. It encodes CASSVGSSYNSPPHF.

A few counts support this clonotype. J is TRBJ1-2 and V is TRBV20-1, with D perhaps matching TRBD1 (6 bases). Per germline, CDR1 DFQATT and CDR2 SNEGSKA (reference sequence). This CDR3 comprises 15 residues. V lost 3 bases to trimming and J lost 6 bases, with 20 bases between them. CDR3 protein: CSARPTGLREDGYTF. The CDR3, as DNA: TGCAGTGCTAGGCCCACAGGGCTTAGGGAAGATGGCTACACCTTC.

The V call is TRBV20-1, the J call TRBJ2-3, with 12 positions matching TRBD2. The CDR3 sequence is 16 residues long. J was trimmed by 3 bases and V by 3 bases; bases with no gene match: 7. Germline V lookup: CDR1 DFQATT, CDR2 SNEGSKA (reference sequence). For the CDR3, the DNA is TGCAGTGCTAGTGACCCTAGCGGGAGGGTGACAGATACGCAGTATTTT. Residues: CSASDPSGRVTDTQYF.

V is TRBV20-1 and J is TRBJ2-1; 12 bases line up with TRBD2. Germline CDR1 and CDR2: DFQATT and SNEGSKA (reference sequence). The CDR3 runs to 14 residues. Losses at the gene ends were 4 bases for V and 9 bases for J; bases not matched to a gene: 7. The CDR3 is CSAKRTSGRTEQFF. As DNA, the CDR3 is TGCAGTGCTAAACGCACTAGCGGGAGGACTGAGCAGTTCTTC.

Worth noting for this clonotype: Compared with germline, one end of the junction differs, possibly owing to a read error. The chain links TRBV4-2 to TRBJ1-1, with D tentatively TRBD1 (6 bases). CDR3 size: 16 residues. Germline V gene sequence: CDR1 LGHNA, CDR2 YNFKEQ. The CDR3: CAGSQDPDRGYTEAFF. The DNA of the CDR3 is TGTGCCGGCAGCCAAGATCCGGACAGAGGATACACTGAAGCTTTCTTT.

In its sample, this clonotype was seen a few times. The V call is TRBV4-2, the J call TRBJ2-1, with TRBD1 matching 8 bases. The CDR3 length is 15 residues. The germline gives CDR1 LGHNA, CDR2 YNFKEQ. V trimming: 4 bases; J trimming: 4 bases; junction bases outside the gene matches: 6. The CDR3 sequence: CASSRSGTGYNEQFF. The CDR3 DNA sequence: TGTGCCAGCAGCCGCTCCGGGACAGGTTACAATGAGCAGTTCTTC.